A single sample is the source of the 5 T cell receptor beta chains below, sequenced in a study of blood T cell repertoires in COVID-19. The protocol was immunoSEQ multiplex PCR, while the TCRdb copy is restricted to in-frame clones and leaves out a portion. The table has about 230,000 clones, approximately 81% seen once; the top ten hold 15% to 20%. The sequenced sample consisted of peripheral blood. These receptors all stem from a woman aged 80 or over with active or convalescent COVID-19.

This chain links TRBV7-9 with TRBJ2-7; TRBD1 might be the D (6 bases). CDR3 size: 14 residues. V was cut by 8 bases and J by 0 bases, with 14 bases left in between. Germline-derived CDR1 and CDR2 are SEHNR and FQNEAQ (reference sequence). The DNA for the CDR3 is TGTGCCAGCCAGCCAGGGGCCTCCTCCTACGAGCAGTACTTC. This gives the protein CASQPGASSYEQYF. The variable domain in full, completed from reference TRBV7-9 and TRBJ2-7, reads DTGVSQNPRHKITKRGQNVTFRCDPISEHNRLYWYRQTLGQGPEFLTYFQNEAQLEKSRLLSDRFSAERPKGSFSTLEIQRTEQGDSAMYLCASQPGASSYEQYFGPGTRLTVT.

This chain uses TRBV6-5 with TRBJ1-1; the D is unclear. CDR1 and CDR2 (germline): MNHEY, SVGAGI. This CDR3 is 11 amino acids long. Trimming took off 7 bases at V and 0 bases at J, with 3 bases between the two ends. CDR3 loop: CASIMNTEAFF. The CDR3 bases are TGTGCCAGCATAATGAACACTGAAGCTTTCTTT.

The rearrangement joins TRBV6-5 to TRBJ2-3; D is possibly TRBD1 (6 bases). Germline CDR1 and CDR2: MNHEY and SVGAGI. V lost 2 bases and J lost 3, with 12 bases in between. CDR3 length: 15 amino acids. The CDR3: CASSYQGLITDTQYF. CDR3 nucleotides: TGTGCCAGCAGTTACCAGGGGCTTATTACAGATACGCAGTATTTT.

This chain joins TRBV7-9 and TRBJ1-3, with a tentative D call TRBD1 (5 bases). Germline CDR1 SEHNR, CDR2 FQNEAQ (reference sequence). V gave up 4 bases and J gave up 1 base, with 14 bases separating them. The CDR3 extends over 16 amino acids. The CDR3 loop is CASSWMDKPSGNTIYF. CDR3 nucleotide sequence: TGTGCCAGCAGCTGGATGGACAAACCGTCTGGAAACACCATATATTTT.

The V gene is TRBV19, the J gene TRBJ2-1, with 7 bases matching TRBD2. The CDR3 has 17 amino acids. Trimming cost V 1 base and J 4 bases; bases outside gene matches: 10. The germline gives CDR1 LNHDA, CDR2 SQIVND (reference sequence). The CDR3: CASSIVLGGLPYNEQFF. CDR3 nucleotides: TGTGCCAGTAGTATAGTACTCGGGGGACTACCTTACAATGAGCAGTTCTTC. Using reference TRBV19 and TRBJ2-1 for the parts outside the CDR3, the full variable domain is DGGITQSPKYLFRKEGQNVTLSCEQNLNHDAMYWYRQDPGQGLRLIYYSQIVNDFQKGDIAEGYSVSREKKESFPLTVTSAQKNPTAFYLCASSIVLGGLPYNEQFFGPGTRLTVL.